The T cell receptor (beta chain) under discussion was sequenced for a study of naive and memory T cell subsets. An equimolar mix of two oligonucleotides served as the beta constant-region primer for TRBC1 and TRBC2. Four rounds of PCR amplified the ligated cDNA using nested alpha and beta constant-region primers plus SP2. One entry per CDR3 protein, called by TCRdb with MiXCR from the UMI-ligation and nested PCR reads. This table has roughly 17,000 distinct CDR3 sequences, 8% to 9.5% appearing once. This clonotype has only a few counts. The target antigen is unknown. Cells stained for CD3, CD4, CD8, CD45RA, CD27 and viability were sorted into four CD45RA/CD27 subsets. Notes on the study in general: Over 85% of naive TCR sequences appeared only once, unlike memory subsets. No ground truth validated the naive and memory repertoire findings.

The clonotype comes from a human donor in good health. Sequencing was performed on central memory CD8+ T cells from blood.

CDR3 sequence (DNA): TGTGCCAGCAGTACGGCGGCTGGTCGGGGGACCCAGTACTTC. Translating gives CASSTAAGRGTQYF. The genes are TRBV9 and TRBJ2-5, with D possibly being TRBD2 (5 bases). Trimming pared 5 bases from V and 7 bases from J, leaving 18 bases between. The CDR3 runs to 14 residues. Germline CDR1 SGDLS, CDR2 YYNGEE.